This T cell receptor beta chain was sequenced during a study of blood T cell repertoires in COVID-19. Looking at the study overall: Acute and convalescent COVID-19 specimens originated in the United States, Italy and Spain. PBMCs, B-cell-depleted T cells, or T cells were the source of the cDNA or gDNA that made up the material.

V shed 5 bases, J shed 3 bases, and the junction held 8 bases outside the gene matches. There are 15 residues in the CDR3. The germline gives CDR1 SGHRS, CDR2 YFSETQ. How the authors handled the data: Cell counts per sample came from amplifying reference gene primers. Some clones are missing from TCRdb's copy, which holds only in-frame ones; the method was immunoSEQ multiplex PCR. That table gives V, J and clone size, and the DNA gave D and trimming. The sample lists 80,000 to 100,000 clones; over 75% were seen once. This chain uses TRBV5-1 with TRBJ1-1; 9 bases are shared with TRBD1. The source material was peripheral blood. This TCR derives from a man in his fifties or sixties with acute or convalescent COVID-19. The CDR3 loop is CASRPPGQGHTEAFF. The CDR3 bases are TGCGCCAGCAGACCCCCGGGACAGGGTCACACTGAAGCTTTCTTT.